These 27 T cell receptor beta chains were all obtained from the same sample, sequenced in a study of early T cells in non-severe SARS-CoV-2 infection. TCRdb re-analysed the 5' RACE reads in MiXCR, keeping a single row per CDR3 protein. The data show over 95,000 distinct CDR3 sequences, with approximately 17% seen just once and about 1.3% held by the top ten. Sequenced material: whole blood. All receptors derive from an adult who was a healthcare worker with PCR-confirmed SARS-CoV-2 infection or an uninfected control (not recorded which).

Here the CDR3 DNA reads TGCAGCGTTAGGGGCGCCAACAATGAGCAGTTCTTC. Residues: CSVRGANNEQFF. This chain uses TRBV29-1 with TRBJ2-1; D is possibly TRBD1 (5 bases). In germline, CDR1 is SQVTM, CDR2 ANQGSEA. CDR3 length: 12 residues. The germline V and J ends were trimmed by 5 bases and 5 bases, with 10 bases remaining between them.

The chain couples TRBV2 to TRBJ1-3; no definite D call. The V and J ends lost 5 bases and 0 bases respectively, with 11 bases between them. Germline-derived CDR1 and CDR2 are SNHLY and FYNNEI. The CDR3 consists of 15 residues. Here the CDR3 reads CASSTDLSSGNTIYF. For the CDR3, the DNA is TGTGCCAGCAGTACGGACCTTAGCTCTGGAAACACCATATATTTT.

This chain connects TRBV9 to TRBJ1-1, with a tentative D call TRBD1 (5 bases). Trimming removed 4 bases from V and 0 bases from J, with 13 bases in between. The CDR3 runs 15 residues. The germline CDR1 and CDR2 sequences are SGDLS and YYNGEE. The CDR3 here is CASSLTTGLNTEAFF. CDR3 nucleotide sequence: TGTGCCAGCAGCCTAACAACGGGGCTGAACACTGAAGCTTTCTTT.

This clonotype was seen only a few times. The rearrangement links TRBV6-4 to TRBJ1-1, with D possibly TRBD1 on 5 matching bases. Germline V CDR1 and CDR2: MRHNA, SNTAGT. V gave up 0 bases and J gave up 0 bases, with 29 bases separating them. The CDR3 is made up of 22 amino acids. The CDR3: CASSDSKGTGTPKEGMNTEAFF. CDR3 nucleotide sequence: TGTGCCAGCAGTGACTCTAAGGGTACCGGGACTCCAAAAGAGGGAATGAACACTGAAGCTTTCTTT.

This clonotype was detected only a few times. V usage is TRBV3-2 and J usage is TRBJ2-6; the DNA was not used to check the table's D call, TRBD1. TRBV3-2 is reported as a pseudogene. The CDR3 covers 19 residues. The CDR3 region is CASSQDNRAGMAGANVLTF. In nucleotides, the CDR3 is TGTGCCAGCAGCCAAGACAACCGGGCCGGAATGGCTGGGGCCAACGTCCTGACTTTC.

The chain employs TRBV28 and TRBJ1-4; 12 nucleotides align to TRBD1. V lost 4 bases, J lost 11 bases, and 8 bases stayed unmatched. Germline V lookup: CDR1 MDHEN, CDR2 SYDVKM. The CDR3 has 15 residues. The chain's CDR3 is CASSSEGQGAEKLFF. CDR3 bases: TGTGCCAGCAGTTCCGAGGGACAGGGGGCTGAGAAACTGTTTTTT.

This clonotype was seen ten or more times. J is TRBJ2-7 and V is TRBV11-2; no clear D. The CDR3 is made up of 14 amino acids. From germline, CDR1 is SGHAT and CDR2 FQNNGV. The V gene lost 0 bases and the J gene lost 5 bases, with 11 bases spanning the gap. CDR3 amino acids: CASSLDPEVNEQYF. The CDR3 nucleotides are TGTGCCAGCAGCTTAGATCCTGAAGTAAACGAGCAGTACTTC.

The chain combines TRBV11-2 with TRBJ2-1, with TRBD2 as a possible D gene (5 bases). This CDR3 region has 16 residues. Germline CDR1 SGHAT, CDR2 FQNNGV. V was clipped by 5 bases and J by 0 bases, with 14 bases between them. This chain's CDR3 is CASSLTATNSYNEQFF. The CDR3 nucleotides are TGTGCCAGCAGCCTTACGGCGACTAACTCCTACAATGAGCAGTTCTTC.

Written as DNA, the CDR3 is TGTGCCAGCAGTTACTCCCGGGACTTCTCGTACACCGCTACGCAGTATTTT. Translating it yields CASSYSRDFSYTATQYF. The V and J genes are TRBV6-5 and TRBJ2-3; D perhaps matches TRBD2 (6 bases). Looked up from germline, CDR1 is MNHEY and CDR2 is SVGAGI. There are 17 residues in the CDR3. The V end lost 0 bases, the J end lost 8 bases, and 21 bases lay between the germline ends.

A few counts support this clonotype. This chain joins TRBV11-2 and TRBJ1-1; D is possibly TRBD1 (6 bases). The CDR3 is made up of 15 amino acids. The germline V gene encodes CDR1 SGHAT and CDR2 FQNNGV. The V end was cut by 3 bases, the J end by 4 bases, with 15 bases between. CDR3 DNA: TGTGCCAGCAGCTTCCTACAGGGCGAAGGCACTGAAGCTTTCTTT. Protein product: CASSFLQGEGTEAFF.

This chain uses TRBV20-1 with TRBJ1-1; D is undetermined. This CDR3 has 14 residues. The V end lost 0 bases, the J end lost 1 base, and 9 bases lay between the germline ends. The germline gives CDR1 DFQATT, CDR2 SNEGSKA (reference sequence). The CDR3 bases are TGCAGTGCTAGAGAGGGGAGGACGAACACTGAAGCTTTCTTT. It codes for CSAREGRTNTEAFF.

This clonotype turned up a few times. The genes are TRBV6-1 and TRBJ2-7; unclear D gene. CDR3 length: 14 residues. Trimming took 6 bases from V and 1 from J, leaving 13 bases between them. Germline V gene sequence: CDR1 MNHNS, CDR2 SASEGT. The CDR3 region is CASSGQLASYEQYF. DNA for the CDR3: TGTGCCAGCAGCGGTCAGTTGGCATCCTACGAGCAGTACTTC.

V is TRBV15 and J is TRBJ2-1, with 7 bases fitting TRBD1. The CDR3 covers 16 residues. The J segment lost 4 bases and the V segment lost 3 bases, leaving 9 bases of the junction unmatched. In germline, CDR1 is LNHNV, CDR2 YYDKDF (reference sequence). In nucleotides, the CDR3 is TGTGCCACCAGCAGTGAACAGGGGCGCGGGTACAATGAGCAGTTCTTC. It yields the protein CATSSEQGRGYNEQFF.

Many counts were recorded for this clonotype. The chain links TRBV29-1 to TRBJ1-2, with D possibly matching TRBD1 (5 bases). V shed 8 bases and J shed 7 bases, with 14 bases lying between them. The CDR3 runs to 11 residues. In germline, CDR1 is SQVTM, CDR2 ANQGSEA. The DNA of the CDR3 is TGCAGCTTCTCCGGGACGGGTGGCTACACCTTC. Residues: CSFSGTGGYTF.

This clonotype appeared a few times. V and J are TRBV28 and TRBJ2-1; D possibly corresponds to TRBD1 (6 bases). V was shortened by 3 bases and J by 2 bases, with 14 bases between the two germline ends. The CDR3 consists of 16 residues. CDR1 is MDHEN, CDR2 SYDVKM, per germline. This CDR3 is CASSFPPGDTYNEQFF. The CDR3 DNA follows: TGTGCCAGCAGTTTTCCCCCAGGGGACACCTACAATGAGCAGTTCTTC.

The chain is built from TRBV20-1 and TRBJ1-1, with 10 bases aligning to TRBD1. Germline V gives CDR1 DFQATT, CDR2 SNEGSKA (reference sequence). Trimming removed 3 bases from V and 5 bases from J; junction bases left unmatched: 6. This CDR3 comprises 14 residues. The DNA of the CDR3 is TGCAGTGCTAGGGACAGGGGGGTGACTACTGAAGCTTTCTTT. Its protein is CSARDRGVTTEAFF.

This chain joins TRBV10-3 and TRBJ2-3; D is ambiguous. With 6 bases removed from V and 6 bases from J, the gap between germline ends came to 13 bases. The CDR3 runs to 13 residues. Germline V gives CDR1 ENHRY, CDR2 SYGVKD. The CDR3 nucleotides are TGTGCCATCAGCCCTGGACCGCGGGATACGCAGTATTTT. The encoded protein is CAISPGPRDTQYF.

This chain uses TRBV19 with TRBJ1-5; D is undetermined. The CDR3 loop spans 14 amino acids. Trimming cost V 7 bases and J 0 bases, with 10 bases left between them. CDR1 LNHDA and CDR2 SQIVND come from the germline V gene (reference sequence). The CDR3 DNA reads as TGTGCCAGTAAGCCAAGCTATAGCAATCAGCCCCAGCATTTT. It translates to CASKPSYSNQPQHF.

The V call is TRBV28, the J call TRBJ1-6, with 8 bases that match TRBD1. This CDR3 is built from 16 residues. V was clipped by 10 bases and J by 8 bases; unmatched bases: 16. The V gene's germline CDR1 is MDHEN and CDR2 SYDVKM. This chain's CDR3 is CANAKSPGQDDSPLHF. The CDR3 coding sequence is TGTGCCAATGCAAAGAGCCCGGGACAGGATGATTCACCCCTCCACTTT.

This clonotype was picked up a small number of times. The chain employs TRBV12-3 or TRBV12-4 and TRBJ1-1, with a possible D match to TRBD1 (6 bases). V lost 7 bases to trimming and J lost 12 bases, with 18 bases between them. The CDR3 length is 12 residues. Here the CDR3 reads CASTLGGRGSFF. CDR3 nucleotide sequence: TGTGCCAGCACCTTGGGGGGCAGGGGATCTTTCTTT.

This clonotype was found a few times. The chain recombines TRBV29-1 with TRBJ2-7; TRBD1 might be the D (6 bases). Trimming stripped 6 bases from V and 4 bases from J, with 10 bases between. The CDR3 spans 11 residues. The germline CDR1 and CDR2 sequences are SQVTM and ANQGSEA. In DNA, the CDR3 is TGCAGCGTGGGACACCTATACGAGCAGTACTTC. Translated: CSVGHLYEQYF.

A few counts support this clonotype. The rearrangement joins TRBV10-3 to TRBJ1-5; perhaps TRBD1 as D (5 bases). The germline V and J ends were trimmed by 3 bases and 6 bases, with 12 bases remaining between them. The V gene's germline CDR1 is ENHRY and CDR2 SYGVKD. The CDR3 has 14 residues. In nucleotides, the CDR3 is TGTGCCATCAGTGACTCGGGGGAAAGTCAGCCCCAGCATTTT. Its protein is CAISDSGESQPQHF.

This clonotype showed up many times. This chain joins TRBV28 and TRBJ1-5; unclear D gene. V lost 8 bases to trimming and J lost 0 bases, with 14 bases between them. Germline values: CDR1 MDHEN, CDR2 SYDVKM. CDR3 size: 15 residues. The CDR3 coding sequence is TGTGCCAGCCGCCCAGGAGGCGTTAGCAATCAGCCCCAGCATTTT. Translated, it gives CASRPGGVSNQPQHF.

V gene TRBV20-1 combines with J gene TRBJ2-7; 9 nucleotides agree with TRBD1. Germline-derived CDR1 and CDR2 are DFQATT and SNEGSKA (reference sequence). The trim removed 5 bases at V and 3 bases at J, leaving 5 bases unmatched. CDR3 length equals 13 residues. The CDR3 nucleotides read TGCAGTGCTGGGACAGGGATGGGCTACGAGCAGTACTTC. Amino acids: CSAGTGMGYEQYF.

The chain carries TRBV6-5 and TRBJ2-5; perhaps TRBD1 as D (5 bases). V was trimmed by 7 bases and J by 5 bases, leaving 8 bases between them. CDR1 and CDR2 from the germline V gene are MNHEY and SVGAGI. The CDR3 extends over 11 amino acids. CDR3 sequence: CASTQGETQYF. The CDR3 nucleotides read TGTGCCAGCACGCAGGGTGAGACCCAGTACTTC.

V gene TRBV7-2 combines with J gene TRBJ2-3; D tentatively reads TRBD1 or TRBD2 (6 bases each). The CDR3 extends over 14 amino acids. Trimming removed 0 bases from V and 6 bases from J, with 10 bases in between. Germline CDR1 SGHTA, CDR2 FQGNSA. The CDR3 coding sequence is TGTGCCAGCAGCTTAGCGCTAGGGGGGGATACGCAGTATTTT. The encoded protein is CASSLALGGDTQYF.

The CDR3 bases are TGTGCCAGCAGCTTACAGGGGGCGAGCTATGGCTACACCTTC. This translates into CASSLQGASYGYTF. The V and J genes are TRBV7-8 and TRBJ1-2, with TRBD1 matching over 8 bases. The CDR3 is 14 residues long. Per germline, CDR1 SGHVS and CDR2 FQNEAQ. Trimming removed 2 bases from V and 4 bases from J; junction bases left unmatched: 3. Filled out from reference TRBV7-8 and TRBJ1-2, the complete variable domain reads GAGVSQSPRYKVAKRGQDVALRCDPISGHVSLFWYQQALGQGPEFLTYFQNEAQLDKSGLPSDRFFAERPEGSVSTLKIQRTQQEDSAVYLCASSLQGASYGYTFGSGTRLTVV.